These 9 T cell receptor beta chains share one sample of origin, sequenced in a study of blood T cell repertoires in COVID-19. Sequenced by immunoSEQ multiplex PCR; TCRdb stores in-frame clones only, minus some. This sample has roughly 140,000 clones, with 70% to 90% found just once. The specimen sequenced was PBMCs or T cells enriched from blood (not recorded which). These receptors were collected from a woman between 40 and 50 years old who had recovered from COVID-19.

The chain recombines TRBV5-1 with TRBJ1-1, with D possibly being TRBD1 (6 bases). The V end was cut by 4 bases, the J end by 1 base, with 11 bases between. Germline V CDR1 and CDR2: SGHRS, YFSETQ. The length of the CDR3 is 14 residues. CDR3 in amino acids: CASSPGGQNTEAFF. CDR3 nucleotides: TGCGCCAGCAGCCCGGGGGGGCAGAACACTGAAGCTTTCTTT.

CDR3 DNA sequence: TGTGCCAGCAGCTTACCCCGAGGACTAGCGGACGGGGAGCTGTTTTTT. As protein: CASSLPRGLADGELFF. The rearrangement joins TRBV7-8 to TRBJ2-2, with TRBD2 identical over 10 bases. Germline lookup yields CDR1 SGHVS and CDR2 FQNEAQ. V trimming: 2 bases; J trimming: 7 bases; junction bases outside the gene matches: 7. The CDR3 is 16 amino acids.

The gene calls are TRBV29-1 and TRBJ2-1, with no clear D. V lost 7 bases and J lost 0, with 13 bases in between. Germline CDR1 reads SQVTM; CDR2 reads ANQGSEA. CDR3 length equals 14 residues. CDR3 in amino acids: CSATTGSSYNEQFF. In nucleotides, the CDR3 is TGCAGCGCCACTACGGGTAGCTCCTACAATGAGCAGTTCTTC.

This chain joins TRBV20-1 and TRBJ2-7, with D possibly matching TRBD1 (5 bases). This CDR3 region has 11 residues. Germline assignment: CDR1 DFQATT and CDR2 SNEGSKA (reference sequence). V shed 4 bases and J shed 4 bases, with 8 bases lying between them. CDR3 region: CSATRQYEQYF. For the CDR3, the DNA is TGCAGTGCTACTAGACAGTACGAGCAGTACTTC.

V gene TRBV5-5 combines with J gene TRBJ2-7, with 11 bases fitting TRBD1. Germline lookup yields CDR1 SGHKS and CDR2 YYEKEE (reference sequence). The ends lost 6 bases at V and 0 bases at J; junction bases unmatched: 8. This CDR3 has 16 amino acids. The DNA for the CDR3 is TGTGCCAGCACCCCGGTCGGGACAGGGGGCTCCTACGAGCAGTACTTC. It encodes CASTPVGTGGSYEQYF. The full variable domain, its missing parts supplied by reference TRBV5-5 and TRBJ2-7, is DAGVTQSPTHLIKTRGQQVTLRCSPISGHKSVSWYQQVLGQGPQFIFQYYEKEERGRGNFPDRFSARQFPNYSSELNVNALLLGDSALYLCASTPVGTGGSYEQYFGPGTRLTVT.

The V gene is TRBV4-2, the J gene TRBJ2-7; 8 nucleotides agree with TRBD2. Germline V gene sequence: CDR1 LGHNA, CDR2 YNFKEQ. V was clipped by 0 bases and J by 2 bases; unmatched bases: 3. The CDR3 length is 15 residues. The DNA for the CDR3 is TGTGCCAGCAGCCAAGACGGTAGCGGGACCTACGAGCAGTACTTC. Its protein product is CASSQDGSGTYEQYF.

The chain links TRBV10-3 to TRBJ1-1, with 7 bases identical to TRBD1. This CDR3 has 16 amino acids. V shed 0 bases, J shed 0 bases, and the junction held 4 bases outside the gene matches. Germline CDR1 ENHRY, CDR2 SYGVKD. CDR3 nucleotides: TGTGCCATCAGTGAGTCCCGACAGGGCATGAACACTGAAGCTTTCTTT. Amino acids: CAISESRQGMNTEAFF.

This CDR3 is CASSPMGRSNQPQHF. Written as DNA, the CDR3 is TGTGCCAGCAGCCCCATGGGGAGAAGCAATCAGCCCCAGCATTTT. V is TRBV7-8 and J is TRBJ1-5; no clear D. Trimming removed 5 bases at V and 1 base at J, with 12 bases between. This CDR3 spans 15 amino acids. Germline CDR1 and CDR2: SGHVS and FQNEAQ.

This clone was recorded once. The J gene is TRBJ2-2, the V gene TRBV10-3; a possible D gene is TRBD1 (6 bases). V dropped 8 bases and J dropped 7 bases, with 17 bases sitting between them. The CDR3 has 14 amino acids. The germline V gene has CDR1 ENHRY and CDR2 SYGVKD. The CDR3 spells CAISVEGDDGELFF. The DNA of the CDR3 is TGTGCCATCTCGGTCGAGGGGGATGACGGGGAGCTGTTTTTT.